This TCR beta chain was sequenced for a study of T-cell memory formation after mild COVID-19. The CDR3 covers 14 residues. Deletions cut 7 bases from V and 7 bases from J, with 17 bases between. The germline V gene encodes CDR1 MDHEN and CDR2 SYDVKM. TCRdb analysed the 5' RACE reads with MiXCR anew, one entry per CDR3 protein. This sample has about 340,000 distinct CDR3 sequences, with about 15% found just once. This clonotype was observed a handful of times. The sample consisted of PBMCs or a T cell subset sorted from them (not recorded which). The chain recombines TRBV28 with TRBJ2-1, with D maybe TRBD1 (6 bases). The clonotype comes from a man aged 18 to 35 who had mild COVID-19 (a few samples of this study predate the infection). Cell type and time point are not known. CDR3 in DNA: TGTGCCAGCAACCCCCAGGGGTTAAGGAATGAGCAGTTCTTC. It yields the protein CASNPQGLRNEQFF.